The 23 T cell receptor beta chains presented below share a single source sample, sequenced in a study of blood T cell repertoires in COVID-19. Generated by immunoSEQ multiplex PCR, the TCRdb table keeps only in-frame clones and is missing some. The sample includes roughly 250,000 clones, approximately 90% of them seen just once. Input material: PBMCs or T cells enriched from blood (not recorded which). These receptors all stem from a woman aged 40-49 years with acute COVID-19.

The chain is built from TRBV6-5 and TRBJ2-3; D not certain. V lost 2 bases, J lost 3 bases, and 9 bases lay in between. This CDR3 is built from 14 residues. CDR1 and CDR2 from the germline V gene are MNHEY and SVGAGI. The CDR3 coding sequence is TGTGCCAGCAGTTACGCGGTCAGAACAGATACGCAGTATTTT. Amino acids: CASSYAVRTDTQYF.

The genes are TRBV7-9 and TRBJ1-2; D remains ambiguous. The V end lost 5 bases, the J end lost 6 bases, and 16 bases lay between the germline ends. CDR3 length: 14 residues. The germline V gene has CDR1 SEHNR and CDR2 FQNEAQ (reference sequence). This chain's CDR3 is CASSPVRVEDGYTF. In nucleotides, the CDR3 is TGTGCCAGCAGCCCTGTTCGAGTGGAGGATGGCTACACCTTC.

The chain couples TRBV19 to TRBJ2-1; 7 nucleotides line up with TRBD1. This CDR3 region has 13 residues. In germline, CDR1 is LNHDA, CDR2 SQIVND (reference sequence). V was pared by 5 bases and J by 7 bases, with 5 bases of the junction left unmatched. The CDR3 protein is CASSDRARNEQFF. The CDR3 coding sequence is TGTGCCAGTAGTGACAGGGCGCGGAATGAGCAGTTCTTC.

The chain is built from TRBV13 and TRBJ1-3; D might be TRBD1 (6 bases). The CDR3 sequence is 16 residues long. Germline V lookup: CDR1 PRHDT, CDR2 FYEKMQ (reference sequence). Deletions cut 3 bases from V and 1 base from J, with 13 bases between. CDR3 sequence reads: CASSFSGVGSGNTIYF. Here the CDR3 DNA reads TGTGCCAGCAGCTTTTCAGGGGTCGGTTCTGGAAACACCATATATTTT.

The CDR3 DNA reads as TGTGCCAGCATTTGGCAGGGGGCTCCGGATTCACCCCTCCACTTT. Translating gives CASIWQGAPDSPLHF. V is TRBV5-6 and J is TRBJ1-6; 8 bases are a match to TRBD1. The CDR3 runs 15 residues. The germline gives CDR1 SGHDT, CDR2 YYEEEE. V trimming: 6 bases; J trimming: 8 bases; junction bases outside the gene matches: 10.

This chain uses TRBV12-3 or TRBV12-4 with TRBJ2-7, with no clear D. V lost 6 bases to trimming and J lost 4 bases, with 10 bases between them. CDR3 length: 12 amino acids. CDR3 sequence: CASSSVPYEQYF. DNA of the CDR3: TGTGCCAGCAGCTCGGTACCTTACGAGCAGTACTTC.

V is TRBV13 and J is TRBJ1-4, with D perhaps matching TRBD1 (5 bases). The CDR3 contains 15 residues. V was pared by 5 bases and J by 8 bases, with 18 bases between. CDR1 is PRHDT and CDR2 is FYEKMQ in the germline V gene (reference sequence). CDR3 amino acids: CASSAQGNLREKLFF. In nucleotides, the CDR3 is TGTGCCAGCAGCGCCCAGGGAAATCTAAGGGAAAAACTGTTTTTT. The full variable domain, with the rest looked up from reference TRBV13 and TRBJ1-4, is AAGVIQSPRHLIKEKRETATLKCYPIPRHDTVYWYQQGPGQDPQFLISFYEKMQSDKGSIPDRFSAQQFSDYHSELNMSSLELGDSALYFCASSAQGNLREKLFFGSGTQLSVL.

This chain connects TRBV7-2 to TRBJ1-2; TRBD1 matches 9 bases. CDR3 length: 15 residues. Germline CDR1 SGHTA, CDR2 FQGNSA. With 4 bases clipped from V and 9 bases from J, the junction kept 12 bases outside the gene matches. The CDR3 DNA reads as TGTGCCAGCAGCTCGGGACAGGGATCTTTATCTCGCTACACCTTC. This translates into CASSSGQGSLSRYTF.

This clone was counted a few times. The V gene is TRBV19, the J gene TRBJ1-2; perhaps TRBD1 as D (6 bases). With 5 bases removed from V and 0 bases from J, the gap between germline ends came to 7 bases. The CDR3 length is 13 residues. CDR1 is LNHDA, CDR2 SQIVND, per germline (reference sequence). The CDR3 spells CASSQGSNYGYTF. Here the CDR3 DNA reads TGTGCCAGTAGTCAGGGGTCTAACTATGGCTACACCTTC.

The rearrangement joins TRBV4-1 to TRBJ2-2; D might be TRBD1 (6 bases). The germline V gene encodes CDR1 MGHRA and CDR2 YSYEKL. CDR3 length: 16 amino acids. Trimming removed 1 base from V and 7 bases from J, with 16 bases in between. CDR3 sequence (DNA): TGCGCCAGCAGCCAAGGACTTCAGGGGAGAGGCGGGGAGCTGTTTTTT. This codes for CASSQGLQGRGGELFF.

J is TRBJ1-2 and V is TRBV29-1; TRBD1 might be the D (6 bases). Germline V gene sequence: CDR1 SQVTM, CDR2 ANQGSEA. V lost 6 bases and J lost 2, with 7 bases in between. CDR3 length: 11 residues. The DNA for the CDR3 is TGCAGCGTCGGACAGAACTATGGCTACACCTTC. Its translation is CSVGQNYGYTF.

This clone was observed a handful of times. J is TRBJ2-5 and V is TRBV4-1; 7 positions agree with TRBD2. The CDR3 covers 14 residues. The germline CDR1 and CDR2 sequences are MGHRA and YSYEKL. The ends lost 6 bases at V and 1 base at J; junction bases unmatched: 5. DNA for the CDR3: TGCGCCAGCAGTAGGTCTAGCGGCCAAGAGACCCAGTACTTC. Translating gives CASSRSSGQETQYF.

The chain uses TRBV29-1 and TRBJ1-1, with TRBD1 identical over 10 bases. Trimming at V came to 5 bases and at J to 7 bases, leaving 4 bases not matched to a gene. The CDR3 is made up of 12 amino acids. Germline assignment: CDR1 SQVTM and CDR2 ANQGSEA. This CDR3 reads CSVRQGAFEAFF. CDR3 bases: TGCAGCGTTCGACAGGGGGCCTTTGAAGCTTTCTTT.

The chain has TRBV19 and TRBJ1-6; 7 positions match TRBD1. This CDR3 contains 14 residues. Per germline, CDR1 LNHDA and CDR2 SQIVND (reference sequence). V was pared by 5 bases and J by 5 bases, with 3 bases of the junction left unmatched. The CDR3 region is CASSFRGNNSPLHF. For the CDR3, the DNA is TGTGCCAGTAGTTTCAGGGGGAATAATTCACCCCTCCACTTT.

The V and J genes are TRBV6-1 and TRBJ1-2; D uncertain. This CDR3 is built from 14 residues. Germline assignment: CDR1 MNHNS and CDR2 SASEGT. V was clipped by 2 bases and J by 4 bases, with 11 bases between them. The CDR3, as DNA: TGTGCCAGCAGTGAAATTTCGGTTCCCTATGGCTACACCTTC. It translates to CASSEISVPYGYTF.

The chain links TRBV4-3 to TRBJ2-5; TRBD2 matches at 16 bases. The J segment lost 2 bases and the V segment lost 4 bases, leaving 7 bases of the junction unmatched. The germline V gene has CDR1 LGHNA and CDR2 YSLEER. This CDR3 comprises 18 residues. The CDR3 sequence is CASSRGLAGGPKQETQYF. Here the CDR3 DNA reads TGCGCCAGCAGCCGGGGACTAGCGGGAGGGCCGAAGCAAGAGACCCAGTACTTC.

V usage is TRBV5-8 and J usage is TRBJ2-7; 10 bases map to TRBD2. Germline CDR1 SGHTS, CDR2 YDEGEE. The V gene end was trimmed by 4 bases and the J gene end by 4 bases; junction bases not matched to a gene: 5. The CDR3 has 14 amino acids. CDR3 DNA sequence: TGTGCCAGCAGCCCACTAGCGGGGACTTACGAGCAGTACTTC. It translates to CASSPLAGTYEQYF.

This clone was counted only a few times. The genes are TRBV7-9 and TRBJ2-7; the match to TRBD2 covers 13 bases. The CDR3 sequence is 14 residues long. CDR1 and CDR2 (germline): SEHNR, FQNEAQ (reference sequence). The V gene end was trimmed by 4 bases and the J gene end by 10 bases; junction bases not matched to a gene: 7. The DNA of the CDR3 is TGTGCCAGCAGCTCCCAGACTAGCGGGGGGCCTCAGTACTTC. It translates to CASSSQTSGGPQYF.

The V gene is TRBV18, the J gene TRBJ2-3, with a possible D match to TRBD1 (5 bases). V was trimmed by 2 bases and J by 5 bases, leaving 5 bases between them. Germline V gives CDR1 KGHSH, CDR2 LQKENI. The CDR3 covers 12 residues. CDR3 region: CASSPRGDTQYF. The CDR3 bases are TGTGCCAGCTCACCAAGGGGAGATACGCAGTATTTT.

This chain joins TRBV19 and TRBJ2-5, with D perhaps matching TRBD1 (6 bases). Germline V gene lookup returns CDR1 LNHDA and CDR2 SQIVND (reference sequence). The V end lost 7 bases, the J end lost 7 bases, and 25 bases lay between the germline ends. The CDR3 is made up of 16 amino acids. CDR3 sequence: CASTAGYRESSRTQYF. CDR3 coding DNA: TGTGCCAGTACCGCCGGTTACAGGGAGTCGTCAAGGACCCAGTACTTC.

The gene calls are TRBV24-1 and TRBJ2-7; D possibly corresponds to TRBD2 (5 bases). The CDR3 has 14 amino acids. Trimming stripped 6 bases from V and 1 base from J, with 12 bases between. CDR1 and CDR2 from the germline V gene are KGHDR and SFDVKD. The CDR3 here is CATSLGSGSYEQYF. CDR3 nucleotide sequence: TGTGCCACCAGTCTAGGTTCGGGGTCCTACGAGCAGTACTTC.

The chain joins TRBV15 to TRBJ2-1; perhaps TRBD1 as D (5 bases). The germline gives CDR1 LNHNV, CDR2 YYDKDF (reference sequence). Trimming stripped 3 bases from V and 1 base from J, with 10 bases between. There are 15 residues in the CDR3. Here the CDR3 reads CATSRSGASYNEQFF. The CDR3 nucleotides are TGTGCCACCAGCAGGTCTGGGGCGTCCTACAATGAGCAGTTCTTC. The complete variable domain, with remaining parts taken from reference TRBV15 and TRBJ2-1, reads DAMVIQNPRYQVTQFGKPVTLSCSQTLNHNVMYWYQQKSSQAPKLLFHYYDKDFNNEADTPDNFQSRRPNTSFCFLDIRSPGLGDTAMYLCATSRSGASYNEQFFGPGTRLTVL.

The chain carries TRBV28 and TRBJ1-1; the D is unclear. The CDR3 consists of 11 residues. Per germline, CDR1 MDHEN and CDR2 SYDVKM. V was cut by 3 bases and J by 6 bases, with 5 bases left in between. The CDR3 coding sequence is TGTGCCAGCAGTTTTGTAGCTGAAGCTTTCTTT. This codes for CASSFVAEAFF.